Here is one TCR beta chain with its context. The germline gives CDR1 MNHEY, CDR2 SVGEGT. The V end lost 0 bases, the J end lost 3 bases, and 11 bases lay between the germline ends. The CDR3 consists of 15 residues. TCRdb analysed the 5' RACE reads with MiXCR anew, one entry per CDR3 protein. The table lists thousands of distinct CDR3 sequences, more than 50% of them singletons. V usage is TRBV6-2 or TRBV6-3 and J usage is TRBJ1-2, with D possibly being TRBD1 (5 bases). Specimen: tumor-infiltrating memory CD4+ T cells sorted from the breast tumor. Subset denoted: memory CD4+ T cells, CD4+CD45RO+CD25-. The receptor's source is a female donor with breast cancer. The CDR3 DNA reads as TGTGCCAGCAGTTACTCGAGGGGCCTGGACTATGGCTACACCTTC. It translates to CASSYSRGLDYGYTF.